This section outlines one T cell receptor beta chain sequence together with its context. The antigen is unknown. Given a much more abundant clone one base away, this may be a read error. The investigators amplified TCR beta CDR3 regions from RNA transcripts. First-round RT-PCR with HTBI primers amplified the TCR CDR3 region. MiXCR, run by TCRdb on the multiplex PCR reads, gives a single entry per CDR3 protein. The data contain about 340,000 distinct CDR3 sequences, about 21% of them seen just once; the ten biggest clones take up 50%. The record originates from a study of T cells in Graves' hyperthyroidism and ophthalmopathy. Overall study context: Before treatment of any kind, peripheral blood was taken at initial diagnosis. Findings and caveats of the study: Most clonotypes expanded in thyroid above 0.001 were likewise present in blood.

Germline CDR1 is SNHLY and CDR2 is FYNNEI. This CDR3 comprises 13 residues. Extraction of PBMCs used approximately 10 ml of fresh peripheral blood. The receptor comes from a woman between 45 and 65 years old with Graves' hyperthyroidism. The chain uses TRBV2 and TRBJ1-1; D gene unclear. Sequenced material: blood. The DNA of the CDR3 is TGTGCCAGCAGTACCCGGGCGGGCAGAAGGGTGCTCTTT. Translation gives CASSTRAGRRVLF.